The present TCR beta chain was sequenced within a study of control samples from healthy donors and cancer patients. Germline V gene data show CDR1 as SGHAT and CDR2 as FQNNGV. Trimming removed 2 bases at V and 6 bases at J, with 4 bases between. The CDR3 loop spans 12 amino acids. The protocol was immunoSEQ multiplex PCR, while the TCRdb copy is restricted to in-frame clones and leaves out a portion. Of under 70,000 clones in the sample, 90% were seen once. Input material: PBMCs. V usage is TRBV11-2 and J usage is TRBJ2-2; D is undetermined. This TCR was recovered from a woman aged 50 to 65 with colorectal cancer. The CDR3 nucleotides read TGTGCCAGCAGCTTACGCGCCGGGGAGCTGTTTTTT. Translating gives CASSLRAGELFF.